The subject of this entry is one T cell receptor (beta chain). Its antigen is unidentified. Germline CDR1 and CDR2: SGHTA and FQGTGA. The CDR3 runs 14 residues. Trimming pared 5 bases from V and 4 bases from J, leaving 12 bases between. Sequencing was performed with immunoSEQ multiplex PCR; in TCRdb, only in-frame clones are kept and a portion is missing. This sample has about 1.1 million clones, with approximately 77% found just once. The sample comes from a study of shared clonotypes between healthy human individuals. Whole-study context: Participating donors consisted of a couple of women and a few men aged 18 to 49. Whole-study findings and limits: Among the subsets, naive ones generally showed larger estimated richness than memory ones.

The V call is TRBV7-3, the J call TRBJ2-4, with no clear D. Material: memory CD4+ T cells from PBMCs. The subset is: CD45RA-negative fraction. This clonotype was sampled from a man between 18 and 35 years old in good health. Some clones in this sample may be carry-over from other donors' samples. As DNA, the CDR3 is TGTGCCAGCAGCCCCAAGCTCGAGAAAAACATTCAGTACTTC. It specifies CASSPKLEKNIQYF.